The present TCR beta chain was sequenced within a study of blood T cell repertoires in COVID-19. Study context: COVID-19 samples from acute and convalescent phases originated in the United States, Italy and Spain. T cells, B-cell-depleted T cells, or PBMCs supplied cDNA or gDNA.

Original data processing: Estimation of nucleated cell counts was performed using reference gene primer amplification. Repertoires were generated with immunoSEQ multiplex PCR, while TCRdb's copy carries only in-frame clones and drops some. V, J and clone size are taken as reported in that table, and D and trimming were inferred from the DNA itself. Counted here are 130,000 or so clones, around 87% occurring once; the ten biggest clones make up about 17%. Germline V gene sequence: CDR1 MGHRA, CDR2 YSYEKL. The J segment lost 0 bases and the V segment lost 6 bases, leaving 7 bases of the junction unmatched. The CDR3 sequence is 16 residues long.

The source material was peripheral blood. The TCR was taken from a woman in her forties or fifties who had recovered from COVID-19. The chain has TRBV4-1 and TRBJ2-1, with 8 nucleotides matching TRBD2. CDR3 coding DNA: TGCGCCAGCAGACCGCAGCGGGGGAGCTCCTACAATGAGCAGTTCTTC. Its protein product is CASRPQRGSSYNEQFF.